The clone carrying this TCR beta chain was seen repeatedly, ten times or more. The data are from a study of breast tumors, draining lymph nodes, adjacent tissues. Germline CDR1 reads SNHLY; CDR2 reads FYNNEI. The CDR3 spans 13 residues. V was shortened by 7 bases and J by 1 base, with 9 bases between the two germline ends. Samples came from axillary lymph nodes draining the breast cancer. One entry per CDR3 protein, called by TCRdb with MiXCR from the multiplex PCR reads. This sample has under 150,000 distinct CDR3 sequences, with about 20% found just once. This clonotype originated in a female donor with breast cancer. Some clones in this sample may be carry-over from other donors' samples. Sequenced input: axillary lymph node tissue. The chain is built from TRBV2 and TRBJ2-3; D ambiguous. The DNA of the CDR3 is TGTGCCAGCATACGCGGCCGCACAGATACGCAGTATTTT. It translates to CASIRGRTDTQYF.